This TCR beta chain appears in the sequencing data of a study of control samples from healthy donors and cancer patients. This CDR3 has 11 amino acids. Germline CDR1 and CDR2: MNHNY and SVGAGI (reference sequence). The ends lost 5 bases at V and 15 bases at J; junction bases unmatched: 5. Assay: immunoSEQ multiplex PCR; the TCRdb copy retains only in-frame clones and omits some. The sample lists approximately 82,000 clones; 87% were seen once. The TCR comes from a man between 50 and 59 years old in good health. Sequencing input: blood. V gene TRBV6-6 combines with J gene TRBJ2-2; 8 bases agree with TRBD1. CDR3 nucleotide sequence: TGTGCCAGCAGTACCCAGGGGGCCGTGTTTTTT. Residues: CASSTQGAVFF.